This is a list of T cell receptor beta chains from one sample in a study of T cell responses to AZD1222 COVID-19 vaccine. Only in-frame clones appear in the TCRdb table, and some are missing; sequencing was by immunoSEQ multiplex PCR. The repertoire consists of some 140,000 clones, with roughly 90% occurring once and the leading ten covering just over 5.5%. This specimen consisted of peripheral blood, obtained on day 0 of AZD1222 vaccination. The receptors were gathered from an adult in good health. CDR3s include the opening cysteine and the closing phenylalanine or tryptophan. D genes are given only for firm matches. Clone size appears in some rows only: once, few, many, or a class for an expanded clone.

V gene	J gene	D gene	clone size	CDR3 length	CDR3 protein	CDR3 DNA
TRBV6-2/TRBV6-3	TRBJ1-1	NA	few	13	CASSITENTEAFF	TGTGCCAGCAGTATTACAGAGAACACTGAAGCTTTCTTT
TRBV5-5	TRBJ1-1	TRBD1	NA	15	CASSPGQGIWTEAFF	TGTGCCAGCAGTCCCGGACAGGGGATTTGGACTGAAGCTTTCTTT
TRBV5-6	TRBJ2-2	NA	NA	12	CASSLSGGELFF	TGTGCCAGCAGCTTGTCCGGCGGGGAGCTGTTTTTT
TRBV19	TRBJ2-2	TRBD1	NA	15	CASRPGQANTGELFF	TGTGCCAGTAGGCCGGGACAGGCGAACACCGGGGAGCTGTTTTTT
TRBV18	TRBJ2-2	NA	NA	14	CASSPRQVPGELFF	TGTGCCAGCTCCCCGAGACAGGTTCCCGGGGAGCTGTTTTTT
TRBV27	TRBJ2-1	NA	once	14	CASSSGVTYNEQFF	TGTGCCAGCAGTTCTGGAGTGACCTACAATGAGCAGTTCTTC
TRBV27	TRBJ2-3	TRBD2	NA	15	CASSIRTSGTDTQYF	TGTGCCAGCAGTATCAGGACTAGTGGCACAGATACGCAGTATTTT
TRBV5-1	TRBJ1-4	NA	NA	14	CASSLALKGEKLFF	TGCGCCAGCAGCTTGGCACTGAAAGGTGAAAAACTGTTTTTT
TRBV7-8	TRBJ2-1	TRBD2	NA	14	CASSSPAGVHEQFF	TGTGCCAGCAGCTCCCCAGCGGGAGTGCATGAGCAGTTCTTC
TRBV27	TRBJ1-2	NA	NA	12	CASSPDNYGYTF	TGTGCCAGCAGTCCAGATAACTATGGCTACACCTTC
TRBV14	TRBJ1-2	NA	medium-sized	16	CASSQDLIGGSYGYTF	TGTGCCAGCAGCCAAGATCTGATCGGCGGCAGCTATGGCTACACCTTC
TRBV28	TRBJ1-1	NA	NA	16	CASSWGSGVMNTEAFF	TGTGCCAGCAGTTGGGGCTCGGGAGTTATGAACACTGAAGCTTTCTTT
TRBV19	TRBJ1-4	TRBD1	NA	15	CASRHLDRLNEKLFF	TGTGCCAGTCGCCACTTGGACAGGCTTAATGAAAAACTGTTTTTT
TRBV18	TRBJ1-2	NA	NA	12	CASSPRPISYTF	TGTGCCAGCTCACCTAGACCAATCAGCTACACCTTC
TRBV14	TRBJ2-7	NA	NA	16	CASSPLGNRGAREQYF	TGTGCCAGCAGTCCTCTGGGGAATAGGGGGGCGCGGGAGCAGTACTTC
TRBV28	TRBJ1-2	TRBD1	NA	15	CASINEGTGLNGYTF	TGTGCCAGCATCAACGAAGGGACAGGGCTTAATGGCTACACCTTC
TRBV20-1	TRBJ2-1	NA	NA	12	CSASTDNNEQFF	TGCAGTGCCAGTACTGATAACAATGAGCAGTTCTTC
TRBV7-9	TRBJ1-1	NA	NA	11	CASSSGGEAFF	TGTGCCAGCAGCTCCGGGGGAGAAGCTTTCTTT
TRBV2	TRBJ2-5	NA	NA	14	CASSVGLGQETQYF	TGTGCCAGCAGTGTGGGATTAGGCCAAGAGACCCAGTACTTC
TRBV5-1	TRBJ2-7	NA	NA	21	CASSADLPRGEPNPLSYEQYF	TGCGCCAGCAGCGCAGATCTCCCCAGGGGCGAGCCGAACCCACTTTCCTACGAGCAGTACTTC
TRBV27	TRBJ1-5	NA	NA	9	CASGLPQHF	TGTGCCAGCGGCCTCCCCCAGCATTTT
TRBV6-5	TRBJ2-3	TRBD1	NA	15	CASRRDRVWSDTQYF	TGTGCCAGCAGGAGGGACAGGGTATGGTCAGATACGCAGTATTTT
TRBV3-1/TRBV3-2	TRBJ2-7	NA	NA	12	CASSQDRAKQYF	TGTGCCAGCAGCCAAGACCGGGCGAAGCAGTACTTC
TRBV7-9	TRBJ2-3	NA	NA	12	CASSSSTDTQYF	TGTGCCAGCAGCTCAAGCACAGATACGCAGTATTTT
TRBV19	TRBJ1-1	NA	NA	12	CASSILDTEAFF	TGTGCCAGTAGTATCCTTGACACTGAAGCTTTCTTT
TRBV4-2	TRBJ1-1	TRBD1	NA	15	CASSRTDRRNTEAFF	TGTGCCAGCAGTCGTACGGACAGGCGGAACACTGAAGCTTTCTTT
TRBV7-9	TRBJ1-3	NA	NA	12	CASTISGNTIYF	TGTGCCAGCACGATCTCTGGAAACACCATATATTTT
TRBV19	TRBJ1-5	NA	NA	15	CASSMSRGGNQPQHF	TGTGCCAGTAGTATGTCCAGGGGTGGCAATCAGCCCCAGCATTTT
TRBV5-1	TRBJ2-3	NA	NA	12	CASSPDWDTQYF	TGCGCCAGCAGCCCTGATTGGGATACGCAGTATTTT
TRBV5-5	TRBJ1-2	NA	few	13	CASSLDGRTGYTF	TGTGCCAGCAGCTTGGACGGGCGGACGGGCTACACCTTC
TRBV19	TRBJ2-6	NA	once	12	CASTAGANVLTF	TGTGCCTCGACCGCTGGGGCCAACGTCCTGACTTTC
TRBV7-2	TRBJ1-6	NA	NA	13	CASSLTENSPLHF	TGTGCCAGCAGCTTAACAGAGAATTCACCCCTCCACTTT
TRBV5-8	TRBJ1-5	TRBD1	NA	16	CASIVPTGRSNQPQHF	TGTGCCAGCATAGTTCCGACAGGGAGGAGCAATCAGCCCCAGCATTTT
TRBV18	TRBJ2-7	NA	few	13	CASSRGTLYEQYF	TGTGCCAGCTCACGCGGAACCTTATACGAGCAGTACTTC
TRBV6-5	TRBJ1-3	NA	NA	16	CASSYSSGNSGNTIYF	TGTGCCAGCAGTTACTCTTCAGGCAACTCTGGAAACACCATATATTTT
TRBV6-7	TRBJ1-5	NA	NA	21	CASSSPPGHPQKDMGDQPQHF	TGTGCCAGCAGTTCCCCGCCGGGACACCCACAAAAGGATATGGGCGATCAGCCCCAGCATTTT
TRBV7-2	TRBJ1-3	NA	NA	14	CASSLGTLWNTIYF	TGTGCCAGCAGCTTAGGGACTCTGTGGAACACCATATATTTT
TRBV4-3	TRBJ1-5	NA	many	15	CASSQEWGGGQPQHF	TGCGCCAGCAGCCAAGAATGGGGTGGTGGCCAGCCCCAGCATTTT
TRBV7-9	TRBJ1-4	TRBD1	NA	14	CASSPGQTNEKLFF	TGTGCCAGCAGCCCGGGACAGACAAATGAAAAACTGTTTTTT
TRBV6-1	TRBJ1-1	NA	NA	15	CASSEGHRSYTEAFF	TGTGCCAGCAGTGAGGGTCACAGGTCGTACACTGAAGCTTTCTTT
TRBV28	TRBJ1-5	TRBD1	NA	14	CASSLGDRGQPQHF	TGTGCCAGCAGTTTGGGGGACAGGGGACAGCCCCAGCATTTT
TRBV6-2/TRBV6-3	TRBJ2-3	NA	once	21	CASSYVEGAASGRFSTDTQYF	TGTGCCAGCAGTTACGTGGAGGGGGCGGCTAGCGGGCGCTTCTCCACAGATACGCAGTATTTT
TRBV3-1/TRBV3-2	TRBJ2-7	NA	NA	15	CASSRSVKSSYEQYF	TGTGCCAGCAGCCGAAGCGTCAAGAGCTCCTACGAGCAGTACTTC
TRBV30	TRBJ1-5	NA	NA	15	CAWSVTGYSNQPQHF	TGTGCCTGGAGTGTGACAGGCTATAGCAATCAGCCCCAGCATTTT
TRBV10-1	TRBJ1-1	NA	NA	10	CAKLRAEAFF	TGCGCCAAACTGCGGGCTGAAGCTTTCTTT
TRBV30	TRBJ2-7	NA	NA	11	CAWSAGYEQYF	TGTGCCTGGTCCGCGGGGTACGAGCAGTACTTC
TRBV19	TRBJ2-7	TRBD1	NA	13	CASSAAGGWEQYF	TGTGCCAGTAGTGCGGCAGGGGGCTGGGAGCAGTACTTC
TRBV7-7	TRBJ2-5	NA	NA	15	CASSRTQGLQETQYF	TGTGCTAGCAGCCGCACTCAGGGTCTCCAAGAGACCCAGTACTTC
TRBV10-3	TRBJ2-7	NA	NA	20	CAISESRGGRVAQRSYEQYF	TGTGCCATCAGTGAGTCAAGGGGGGGGCGGGTAGCCCAACGGTCCTACGAGCAGTACTTC
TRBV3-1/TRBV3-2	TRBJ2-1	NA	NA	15	CASSLVVASYNEQFF	TGTGCCAGCAGCCTCGTGGTAGCGTCCTACAATGAGCAGTTCTTC
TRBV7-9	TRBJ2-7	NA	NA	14	CASSLGLAVGEQYF	TGTGCCAGCAGCTTAGGTCTAGCCGTGGGGGAGCAGTACTTC
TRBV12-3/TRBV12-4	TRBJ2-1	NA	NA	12	CASSFSGNEQFF	TGTGCCAGCAGTTTTTCGGGCAATGAGCAGTTCTTC
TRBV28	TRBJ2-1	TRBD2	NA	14	CASSLIQVAGSQFF	TGTGCCAGCAGTCTCATACAAGTAGCGGGTTCGCAGTTCTTC
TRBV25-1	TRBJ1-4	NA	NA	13	CASSVTEFEKLFF	TGTGCCAGCAGTGTGACAGAGTTTGAAAAACTGTTTTTT
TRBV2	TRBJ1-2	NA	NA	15	CASSEVKTGIYGYTF	TGTGCCAGCAGTGAGGTTAAAACAGGGATCTATGGCTACACCTTC
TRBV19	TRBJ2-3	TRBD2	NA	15	CASQAGLAGGGTQYF	TGTGCCAGTCAAGCGGGTCTAGCGGGAGGGGGTACGCAGTATTTT
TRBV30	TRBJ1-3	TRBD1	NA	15	CAWSRDSGSGNTIYF	TGTGCCTGGAGTCGGGACAGCGGCTCTGGAAACACCATATATTTT
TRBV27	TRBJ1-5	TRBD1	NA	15	CASSPLGQGNQPQHF	TGTGCCAGCAGTCCGCTGGGACAGGGGAATCAGCCCCAGCATTTT
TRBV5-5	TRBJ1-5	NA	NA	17	CASSLGGPYYSNQPQHF	TGTGCCAGCAGCTTGGGGGGTCCCTATTATAGCAATCAGCCCCAGCATTTT
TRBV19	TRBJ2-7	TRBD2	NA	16	CASRDTASGRGFEQYF	TGTGCCAGTCGAGACACCGCTAGCGGGAGAGGCTTCGAGCAGTACTTC